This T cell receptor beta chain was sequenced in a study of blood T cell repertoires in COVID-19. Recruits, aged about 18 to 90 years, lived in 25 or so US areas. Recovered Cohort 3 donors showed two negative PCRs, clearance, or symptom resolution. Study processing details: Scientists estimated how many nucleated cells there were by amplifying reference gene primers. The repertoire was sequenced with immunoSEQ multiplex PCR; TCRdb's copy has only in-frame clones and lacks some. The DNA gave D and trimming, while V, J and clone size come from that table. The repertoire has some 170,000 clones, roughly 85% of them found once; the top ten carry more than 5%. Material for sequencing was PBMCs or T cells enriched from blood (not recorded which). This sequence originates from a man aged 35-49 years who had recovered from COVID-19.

As DNA, the CDR3 is TGCGCCAGCAGCTTGGCCGTCGGCAGGGCGACAGAGACCCAGTACTTC. This translates into CASSLAVGRATETQYF. The V gene is TRBV5-1, the J gene TRBJ2-5; D is perhaps TRBD1 (5 bases). V was pared by 0 bases and J by 4 bases, with 16 bases between. The CDR3 extends over 16 amino acids. From germline, CDR1 is SGHRS and CDR2 YFSETQ. Together with reference TRBV5-1 and TRBJ2-5, the CDR3 gives the full variable domain: KAGVTQTPRYLIKTRGQQVTLSCSPISGHRSVSWYQQTPGQGLQFLFEYFSETQRNKGNFPGRFSGRQFSNSRSEMNVSTLELGDSALYLCASSLAVGRATETQYFGPGTRLLVL.